The 23 T cell receptor beta chains reported below all come from one sample, sequenced in a study of blood T cell repertoires in COVID-19. Assay: immunoSEQ multiplex PCR; the TCRdb copy retains only in-frame clones and omits some. The table lists about 130,000 clones, over 75% of them singletons. Specimen: peripheral blood. The receptors here all came from a woman at least 80 years old with acute or convalescent COVID-19.

This sequence joins TRBV5-6 and TRBJ2-7; weak D call: TRBD1 (6 bases). Germline CDR1 reads SGHDT; CDR2 reads YYEEEE. This CDR3 contains 15 residues. Trimming took 4 bases from V and 2 from J, leaving 16 bases between them. Here the CDR3 DNA reads TGTGCCAGCAGCAAGTCGACAGGCCTGACCTACGAGCAGTACTTC. It yields the protein CASSKSTGLTYEQYF.

The chain carries TRBV12-3 or TRBV12-4 and TRBJ1-1; D is ambiguous. This CDR3 is 13 amino acids long. Trimming shortened V by 7 bases and J by 0 bases, and 9 bases separated the two germline ends. The CDR3 region has the DNA TGTGCCAGCAAACCAGATTTGAACACTGAAGCTTTCTTT. It yields the protein CASKPDLNTEAFF.

The chain employs TRBV3-1 (or the pseudogene TRBV3-2) and TRBJ1-1; D remains unclear. The CDR3 has 13 amino acids. The V gene lost 1 base and the J gene lost 7 bases, with 10 bases spanning the gap. Germline lookup yields CDR1 LGHDT and CDR2 YNNKEL (reference sequence). The chain's CDR3 is CASSQVGGGEAFF. CDR3 nucleotides: TGTGCCAGCAGCCAAGTGGGAGGTGGTGAAGCTTTCTTT.

CDR3 protein: CASSVTQTGENGYTF. In nucleotides, the CDR3 is TGTGCCAGCAGCGTAACCCAAACAGGGGAGAACGGCTACACCTTC. The J gene is TRBJ1-2, the V gene TRBV9; 7 nucleotides match TRBD1. CDR1 and CDR2 (germline): SGDLS, YYNGEE. Trimming cost V 1 base and J 8 bases; bases outside gene matches: 11. CDR3 size: 15 residues.

This chain uses TRBV4-2 with TRBJ2-2; TRBD2 agrees at 9 bases. V lost 1 base and J lost 1; bases outside the gene matches: 4. The CDR3 sequence is 17 residues long. Germline V gene data show CDR1 as LGHNA and CDR2 as YNFKEQ. The CDR3 sequence: CASSQAGAGGNTGELFF. The CDR3 nucleotides read TGTGCCAGCAGCCAAGCGGGAGCGGGGGGGAACACCGGGGAGCTGTTTTTT.

The chain uses TRBV5-4 and TRBJ1-4; 9 bases agree with TRBD1. CDR1 is SGHNT, CDR2 YYREEE, per germline (reference sequence). Germline trimming cut 4 bases from V and 5 bases from J; bases unmatched to any gene: 6. CDR3 size: 15 residues. CDR3 sequence reads: CASSASGTGNEKLFF. CDR3 DNA sequence: TGTGCCAGCAGCGCCTCCGGGACAGGGAATGAAAAACTGTTTTTT.

This chain links TRBV5-4 with TRBJ2-5; D is undetermined. Germline V gives CDR1 SGHNT, CDR2 YYREEE (reference sequence). Trimming left V 0 bases short and J 4 bases short, with 4 bases between. This CDR3 is built from 12 residues. The CDR3 coding sequence is TGTGCCAGCAGCTTGGCAGGAGAGACCCAGTACTTC. Encoded protein: CASSLAGETQYF.

J is TRBJ2-5 and V is TRBV18, with TRBD1 matching 9 bases. In germline, CDR1 is KGHSH, CDR2 LQKENI. The CDR3 totals 16 residues. V was clipped by 6 bases and J by 2 bases; unmatched bases: 10. The CDR3 nucleotides read TGTGCCAGCTCGCGAAACAGGGGGCGCGGACAAGAGACCCAGTACTTC. Translation gives CASSRNRGRGQETQYF.

Here the CDR3 DNA reads TGTGCCAGCAGTACGGGGCCCGGGGGAACGAATGAAAAACTGTTTTTT. Residues: CASSTGPGGTNEKLFF. The chain is built from TRBV11-2 and TRBJ1-4; TRBD1 might be the D (5 bases). This CDR3 comprises 16 residues. Trimming stripped 6 bases from V and 5 bases from J, with 19 bases between. Per germline, CDR1 SGHAT and CDR2 FQNNGV.

This clone was picked up a small number of times. This chain joins TRBV20-1 and TRBJ1-2, with D tentatively TRBD1 (5 bases). Germline V gives CDR1 DFQATT, CDR2 SNEGSKA (reference sequence). This CDR3 spans 11 amino acids. The CDR3 DNA reads as TGCAGGGGAGGCGCGGGGGACGGCTACACCTTC. Translation: CRGGAGDGYTF.

The gene calls are TRBV28 and TRBJ1-2; TRBD1 aligns across 8 bases. Germline V gene lookup returns CDR1 MDHEN and CDR2 SYDVKM. The J segment lost 5 bases and the V segment lost 5 bases, leaving 1 base of the junction unmatched. The CDR3 length is 12 residues. CDR3 sequence (DNA): TGTGCCAGCAGTACAGGGGGGTATGGCTACACCTTC. As protein: CASSTGGYGYTF.

The chain has TRBV9 and TRBJ2-3, with D possibly being TRBD2 (6 bases). V lost 5 bases to trimming and J lost 6 bases, with 19 bases between them. The length of the CDR3 is 15 residues. Per germline, CDR1 SGDLS and CDR2 YYNGEE. CDR3 sequence (DNA): TGTGCCAGCAGTCCCGGCGGGGCCTCGGGGGATACGCAGTATTTT. Translating it yields CASSPGGASGDTQYF.

This chain connects TRBV5-1 to TRBJ2-3; D may be TRBD2 (6 bases). The V end was cut by 7 bases, the J end by 2 bases, with 14 bases between. CDR3 length equals 14 residues. CDR1 SGHRS and CDR2 YFSETQ come from the germline V gene. The CDR3 DNA is TGCGCCAGCCTGAAGGCGGGGATCACAGATACGCAGTATTTT. Translated, it gives CASLKAGITDTQYF.

J is TRBJ1-4 and V is TRBV4-1; D unresolved. The length of the CDR3 is 13 residues. Germline V CDR1 and CDR2: MGHRA, YSYEKL. Trimming removed 1 base at V and 8 bases at J, with 8 bases between. The CDR3 loop reads CASSQAEREKLFF. The CDR3 nucleotides are TGCGCCAGCAGCCAAGCAGAGAGGGAAAAACTGTTTTTT.

This chain joins TRBV18 and TRBJ2-2, with unresolved D. The V gene's germline CDR1 is KGHSH and CDR2 LQKENI. The CDR3 totals 16 residues. Trimming removed 0 bases at V and 0 bases at J, with 8 bases between. This chain's CDR3 is CASSPPLRTNTGELFF. CDR3 sequence (DNA): TGTGCCAGCTCACCACCTTTGCGTACGAACACCGGGGAGCTGTTTTTT. The full variable domain, with the rest looked up from reference TRBV18 and TRBJ2-2, is NAGVMQNPRHLVRRRGQEARLRCSPMKGHSHVYWYRQLPEEGLKFMVYLQKENIIDESGMPKERFSAEFPKEGPSILRIQQVVRGDSAAYFCASSPPLRTNTGELFFGEGSRLTVL.

The chain recombines TRBV4-1 with TRBJ2-7; 9 nucleotides align to TRBD1. V lost 3 bases and J lost 3; bases outside the gene matches: 9. CDR1 MGHRA and CDR2 YSYEKL come from the germline V gene. The CDR3 runs to 16 residues. CDR3 sequence: CASSQAPGQGFYEQYF. The CDR3 nucleotides are TGCGCCAGCAGCCAGGCCCCCGGACAGGGGTTCTACGAGCAGTACTTC.

The J gene is TRBJ1-2, the V gene TRBV18; 9 nucleotides line up with TRBD1. The CDR3 totals 14 residues. Germline lookup yields CDR1 KGHSH and CDR2 LQKENI. V gave up 8 bases and J gave up 7 bases; unmatched junction bases: 11. CDR3 DNA sequence: TGTGCCAGCCTACCGGGACAGGGAACTATTGGCTACACCTTC. The encoded protein is CASLPGQGTIGYTF.

This rearrangement joins TRBV6-2 or TRBV6-3 to TRBJ1-5, with 9 bases identical to TRBD1. Germline V gives CDR1 MNHEY, CDR2 SVGEGT. The V gene end was trimmed by 4 bases and the J gene end by 3 bases; junction bases not matched to a gene: 7. CDR3 length equals 16 residues. The CDR3, as DNA: TGTGCCAGCAGTTTCCTACAGGGGGCATCCAATCAGCCCCAGCATTTT. It encodes CASSFLQGASNQPQHF.

The V and J genes are TRBV11-3 and TRBJ2-5; the D is unclear. V lost 3 bases and J lost 4, with 6 bases in between. Germline V gene sequence: CDR1 SGHNT, CDR2 YENEEA. The CDR3 is made up of 12 amino acids. The CDR3 DNA follows: TGTGCCAGCAGCTTTAAAGCAGAGACCCAGTACTTC. Translation gives CASSFKAETQYF.

The V call is TRBV19, the J call TRBJ1-2; 8 bases line up with TRBD1. V dropped 5 bases and J dropped 8; count of bases not matched to a gene: 10. Germline V gene lookup returns CDR1 LNHDA and CDR2 SQIVND (reference sequence). The CDR3 runs 14 residues. The CDR3 loop is CASSPGTGWGGYTF. CDR3 DNA sequence: TGTGCCAGTAGTCCGGGGACAGGTTGGGGCGGCTACACCTTC.

The CDR3: CASSQDRDRSRPHHGYTF. CDR3 nucleotides: TGCGCCAGCAGCCAAGATCGGGACAGAAGCCGGCCGCATCATGGCTACACCTTC. The V and J genes are TRBV4-1 and TRBJ1-2; 7 bases are a match to TRBD1. With 0 bases clipped from V and 6 bases from J, the junction kept 16 bases outside the gene matches. CDR3 length: 18 residues. The germline gives CDR1 MGHRA, CDR2 YSYEKL.

The chain couples TRBV4-1 to TRBJ1-5; TRBD1 aligns across 9 bases. The V and J ends lost 1 base and 4 bases, in that order; junction bases with no gene match: 8. CDR3 length: 17 amino acids. Germline assignment: CDR1 MGHRA and CDR2 YSYEKL. CDR3: CASSQVGGTGINQPQHF. The CDR3 bases are TGCGCCAGCAGCCAAGTGGGCGGGACAGGGATTAATCAGCCCCAGCATTTT.

This clone has just a few counts. This chain uses TRBV2 with TRBJ1-3, with D tentatively TRBD1 (5 bases). The CDR3 spans 15 residues. The ends were cut back, 6 bases at V and 0 bases at J, with 12 bases in the middle. CDR1 is SNHLY and CDR2 is FYNNEI in the germline V gene. CDR3 bases: TGTGCCAGCAGAGTACAGGCCCGCTCTGGAAACACCATATATTTT. Translating it yields CASRVQARSGNTIYF. Full variable domain (missing parts from reference TRBV2 and TRBJ1-3): EPEVTQTPSHQVTQMGQEVILRCVPISNHLYFYWYRQILGQKVEFLVSFYNNEISEKSEIFDDQFSVERPDGSNFTLKIRSTKLEDSAMYFCASRVQARSGNTIYFGEGSWLTVV.